This T cell receptor beta chain is from a study of T cells after yellow fever vaccination. The study's findings and limits: Clonotypes appearing in both CD4 and CD8 compartments existed, and their share was small. Abundant clonotypes from the bulk population could contaminate FACS-sorted repertoires. Subsequent to the booster, the majority of primary-vaccination clones reappeared (96% CD4, about 90% CD8).

Germline V gene sequence: CDR1 SGHTA, CDR2 FQGTGA. The V segment lost 2 bases and the J segment 2 bases; nucleotides outside the gene matches: 5. CDR3 length: 16 residues. Via MiXCR, TCRdb re-called the 5' RACE reads, giving one row per CDR3 protein. The sample contains about 240,000 distinct CDR3 sequences, 3.6% of which appear only once. In this sample, this clonotype turned up many times. Its cognate antigen is unknown. The genes are TRBV7-3 and TRBJ2-2; 7 bases are a match to TRBD2. The specimen comprised PBMCs, sampled 15 days after the yellow fever booster vaccination. The TCR comes from a man younger than 30 who received the YFV17D yellow fever vaccine. CDR3 sequence: CASSLGLAANTGELFF. CDR3 nucleotide sequence: TGTGCCAGCAGCTTAGGGCTAGCGGCTAACACCGGGGAGCTGTTTTTT.